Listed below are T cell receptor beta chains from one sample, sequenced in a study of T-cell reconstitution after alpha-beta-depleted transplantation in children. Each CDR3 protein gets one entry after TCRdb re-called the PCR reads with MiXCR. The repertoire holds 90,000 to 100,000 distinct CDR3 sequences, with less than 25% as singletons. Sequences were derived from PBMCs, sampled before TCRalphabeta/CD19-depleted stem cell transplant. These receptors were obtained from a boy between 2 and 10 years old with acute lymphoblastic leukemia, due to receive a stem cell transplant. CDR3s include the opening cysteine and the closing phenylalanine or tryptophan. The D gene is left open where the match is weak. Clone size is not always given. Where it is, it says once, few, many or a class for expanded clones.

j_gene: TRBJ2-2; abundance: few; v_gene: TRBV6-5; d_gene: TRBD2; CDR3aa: CASSYSGLPNTGELFF; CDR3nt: TGTGCCAGCAGTTACTCGGGACTACCTAACACCGGGGAGCTGTTTTTT
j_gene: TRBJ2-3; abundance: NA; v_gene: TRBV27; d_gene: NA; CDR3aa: CASSLMFGGARTDTQYF; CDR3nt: TGTGCCAGCAGTTTAATGTTTGGGGGCGCACGCACAGATACGCAGTATTTT
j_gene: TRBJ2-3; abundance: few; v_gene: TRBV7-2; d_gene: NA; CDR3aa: CASSLDEARGTDTQYF; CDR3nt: TGTGCCAGCAGCTTAGATGAGGCGCGCGGCACAGATACGCAGTATTTT
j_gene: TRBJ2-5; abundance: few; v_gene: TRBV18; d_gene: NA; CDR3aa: CASSPDRETQYF; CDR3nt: TGTGCCAGCTCACCAGACCGAGAGACCCAGTACTTC
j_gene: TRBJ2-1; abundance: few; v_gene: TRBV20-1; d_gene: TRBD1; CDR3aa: CSAFNPGTGLPYNEQFF; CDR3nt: TGCAGTGCTTTCAATCCCGGGACAGGGCTGCCCTACAATGAGCAGTTCTTC
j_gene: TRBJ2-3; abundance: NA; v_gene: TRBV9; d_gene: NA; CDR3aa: CASSVAGRGGDTQYF; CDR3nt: TGTGCCAGCAGCGTAGCGGGTAGGGGTGGAGATACGCAGTATTTT
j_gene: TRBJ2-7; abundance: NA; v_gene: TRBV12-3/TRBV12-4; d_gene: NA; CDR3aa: CASRISDVWSEQYF; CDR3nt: TGTGCCAGCAGGATATCTGACGTATGGAGCGAGCAGTACTTC
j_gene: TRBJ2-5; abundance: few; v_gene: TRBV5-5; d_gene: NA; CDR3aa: CASSSGPTGSLGQETQYF; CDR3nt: TGTGCCAGCAGCTCCGGTCCGACAGGATCTTTAGGCCAAGAGACCCAGTACTTC
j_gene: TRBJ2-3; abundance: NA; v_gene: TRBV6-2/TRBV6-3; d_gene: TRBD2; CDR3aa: CASGLAVGVDTQYF; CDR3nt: TGTGCCAGTGGACTAGCGGTAGGGGTAGATACGCAGTATTTT
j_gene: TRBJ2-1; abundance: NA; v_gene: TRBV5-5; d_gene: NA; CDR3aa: CAISLRFRGDEQFF; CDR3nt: TGTGCCATCAGCTTGCGTTTTCGGGGCGATGAGCAGTTCTTC
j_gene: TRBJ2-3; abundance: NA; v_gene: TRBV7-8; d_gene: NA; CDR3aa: CASSPSGWGSDTQYF; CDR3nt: TGTGCCAGCAGCCCGAGCGGGTGGGGCTCGGATACGCAGTATTTT
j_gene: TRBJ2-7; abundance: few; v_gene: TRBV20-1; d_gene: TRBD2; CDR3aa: CSALEGRVGGARNEQYF; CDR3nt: TGCAGTGCCTTGGAGGGGAGGGTCGGAGGGGCCAGGAACGAGCAGTACTTC
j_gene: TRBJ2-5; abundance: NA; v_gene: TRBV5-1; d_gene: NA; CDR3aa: CASSTTPWETQYF; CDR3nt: TGCGCCAGCAGCACCACCCCGTGGGAGACCCAGTACTTC
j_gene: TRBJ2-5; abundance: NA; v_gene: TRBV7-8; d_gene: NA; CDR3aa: CASSLSRTVLQETQYF; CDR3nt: TGTGCCAGCAGCTTATCTCGGACAGTCTTACAAGAGACCCAGTACTTC
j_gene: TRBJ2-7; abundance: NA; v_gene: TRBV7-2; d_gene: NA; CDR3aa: CASSQSPGFEQYF; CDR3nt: TGTGCCAGCAGCCAAAGTCCAGGGTTCGAGCAGTACTTC
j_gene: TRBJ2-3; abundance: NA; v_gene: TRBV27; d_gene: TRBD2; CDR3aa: CASSLWTSGGTDTQYF; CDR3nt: TGTGCCAGCAGTCTGTGGACTAGCGGAGGGACAGATACGCAGTATTTT
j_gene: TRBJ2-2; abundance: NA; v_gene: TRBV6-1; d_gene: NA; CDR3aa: CASSAPDNTGELFF; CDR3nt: TGTGCCAGCAGTGCCCCAGATAATACCGGGGAGCTGTTTTTT
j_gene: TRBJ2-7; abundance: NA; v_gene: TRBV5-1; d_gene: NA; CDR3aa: CASSLVRVLADEQYF; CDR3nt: TGCGCCAGCAGCTTGGTAAGGGTACTAGCTGACGAGCAGTACTTC
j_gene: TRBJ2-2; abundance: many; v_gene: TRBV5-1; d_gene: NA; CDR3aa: CASSLGTANTGELFF; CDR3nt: TGCGCCAGCAGCTTGGGGACAGCGAACACCGGGGAGCTGTTTTTT
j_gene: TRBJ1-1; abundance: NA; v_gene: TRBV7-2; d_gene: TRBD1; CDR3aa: CASSPRDSLNTEAFF; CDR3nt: TGTGCCAGCAGCCCCCGGGACAGTTTGAACACTGAAGCTTTCTTT
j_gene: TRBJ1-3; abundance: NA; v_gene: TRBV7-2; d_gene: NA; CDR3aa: CASSLGQSGSGNTIYF; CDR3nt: TGTGCCAGCAGCTTAGGTCAGTCCGGCTCTGGAAACACCATATATTTT
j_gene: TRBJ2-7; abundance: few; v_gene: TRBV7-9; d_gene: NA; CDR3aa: CASSLSETAVNEQYF; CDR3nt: TGTGCCAGCAGCCTATCGGAGACGGCGGTGAACGAGCAGTACTTC
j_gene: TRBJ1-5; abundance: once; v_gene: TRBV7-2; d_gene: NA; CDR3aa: CASCLSRGPNQPQHF; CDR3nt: TGTGCCAGCTGCTTAAGCAGGGGCCCCAATCAGCCCCAGCATTTT
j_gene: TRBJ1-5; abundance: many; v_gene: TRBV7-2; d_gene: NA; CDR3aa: CASGRSRVQPQHF; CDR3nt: TGTGCCAGCGGGAGGTCCCGGGTCCAGCCCCAGCATTTT
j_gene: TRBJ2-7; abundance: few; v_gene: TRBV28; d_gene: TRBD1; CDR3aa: CASSSSGQGTHEQYF; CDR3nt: TGTGCCAGCAGTTCCTCGGGACAGGGTACCCACGAGCAGTACTTC
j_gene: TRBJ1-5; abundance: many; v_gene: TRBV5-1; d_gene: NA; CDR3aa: CASSLAGSNQPQHF; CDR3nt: TGCGCCAGCAGCTTGGCAGGCAGCAATCAGCCCCAGCATTTT
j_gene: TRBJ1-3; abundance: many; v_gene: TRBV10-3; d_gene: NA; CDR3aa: CAITTMSSGNTIYF; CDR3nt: TGTGCCATCACGACCATGAGCTCTGGAAACACCATATATTTT
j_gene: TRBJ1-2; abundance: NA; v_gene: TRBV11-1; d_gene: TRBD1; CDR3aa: CASSIDPGQGFRGYTF; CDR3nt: TGTGCCAGCAGCATCGACCCGGGACAGGGGTTTCGTGGCTACACCTTC
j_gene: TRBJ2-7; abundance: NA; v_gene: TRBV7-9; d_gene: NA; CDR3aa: CASSSSGHQYEQYF; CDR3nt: TGTGCCAGCAGCTCGTCGGGACACCAATACGAGCAGTACTTC
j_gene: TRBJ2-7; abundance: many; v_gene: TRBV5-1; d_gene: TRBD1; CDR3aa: CASSSGTGTYEQYF; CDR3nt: TGCGCCAGCAGCTCCGGGACAGGGACCTACGAGCAGTACTTC
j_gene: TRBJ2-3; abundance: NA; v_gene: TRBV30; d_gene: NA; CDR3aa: CAWTRGTSDTQYF; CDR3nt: TGTGCCTGGACAAGGGGAACATCAGATACGCAGTATTTT
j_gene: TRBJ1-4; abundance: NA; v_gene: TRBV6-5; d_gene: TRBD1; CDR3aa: CASSSPGQRNEKLFF; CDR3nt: TGTGCCAGCAGTTCACCGGGACAGAGAAATGAAAAACTGTTTTTT
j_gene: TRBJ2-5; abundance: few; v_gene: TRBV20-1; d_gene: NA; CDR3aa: CSARGTKETQYF; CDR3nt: TGCAGTGCTAGAGGGACAAAAGAGACCCAGTACTTC
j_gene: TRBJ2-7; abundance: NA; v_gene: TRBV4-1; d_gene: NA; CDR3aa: CASSQGLSGHLFYEQYF; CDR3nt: TGCGCCAGCAGCCAAGGACTGTCGGGGCACCTCTTCTACGAGCAGTACTTC
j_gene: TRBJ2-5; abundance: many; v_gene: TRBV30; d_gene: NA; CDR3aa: CAWRMGETQYF; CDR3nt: TGTGCCTGGAGGATGGGGGAGACCCAGTACTTC
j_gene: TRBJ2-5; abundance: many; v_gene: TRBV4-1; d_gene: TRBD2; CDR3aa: CASSQSGGLYQETQYF; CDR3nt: TGCGCCAGCAGCCAGTCGGGAGGGCTGTACCAAGAGACCCAGTACTTC
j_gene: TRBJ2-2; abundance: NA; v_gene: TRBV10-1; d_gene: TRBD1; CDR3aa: CASSENPGQGATGELFF; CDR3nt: TGCGCCAGCAGTGAGAACCCGGGACAGGGGGCAACCGGGGAGCTGTTTTTT
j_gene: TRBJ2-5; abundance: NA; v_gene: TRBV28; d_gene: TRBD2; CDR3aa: CASSFWTSGQETQYF; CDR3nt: TGTGCCAGCAGTTTCTGGACTAGCGGACAAGAGACCCAGTACTTC
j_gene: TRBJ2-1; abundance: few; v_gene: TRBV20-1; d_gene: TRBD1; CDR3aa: CSAAGGAYNEQFF; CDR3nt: TGCAGTGCTGCAGGGGGCGCCTACAATGAGCAGTTCTTC
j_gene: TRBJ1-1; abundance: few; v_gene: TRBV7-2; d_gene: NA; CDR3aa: CASSSGPAAEAFF; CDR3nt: TGTGCCAGCAGCTCCGGCCCGGCCGCCGAAGCTTTCTTT
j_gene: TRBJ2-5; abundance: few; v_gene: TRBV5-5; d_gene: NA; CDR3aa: CASSRGEETQYF; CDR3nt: TGTGCCAGCAGTAGGGGCGAAGAGACCCAGTACTTC
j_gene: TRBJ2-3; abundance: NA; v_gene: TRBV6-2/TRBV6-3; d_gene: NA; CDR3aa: CASSGGRDTQYF; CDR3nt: TGTGCCAGCAGTGGAGGGCGAGATACGCAGTATTTT
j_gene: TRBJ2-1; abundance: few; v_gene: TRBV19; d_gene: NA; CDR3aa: CASSPGYSYNEQFF; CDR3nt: TGTGCCAGTAGTCCGGGATACTCCTACAATGAGCAGTTCTTC
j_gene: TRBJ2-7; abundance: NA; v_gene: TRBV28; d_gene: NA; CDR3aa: CASSTKFARTTTYEQYF; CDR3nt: TGTGCCAGCAGTACCAAGTTCGCTAGGACAACCACCTACGAGCAGTACTTC
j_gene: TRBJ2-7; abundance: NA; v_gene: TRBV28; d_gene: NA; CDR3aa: CATSDHYEQYF; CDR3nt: TGTGCCACCTCAGACCACTACGAGCAGTACTTC
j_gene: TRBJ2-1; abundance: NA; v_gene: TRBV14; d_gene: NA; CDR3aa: CASSPLGSGSYNEQFF; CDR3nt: TGTGCCAGCAGCCCCCTCGGGTCGGGTTCCTACAATGAGCAGTTCTTC
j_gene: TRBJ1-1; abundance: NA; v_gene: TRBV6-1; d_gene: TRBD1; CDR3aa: CASSPTGRIEAFF; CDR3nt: TGTGCCAGCAGCCCGACAGGGAGGATTGAAGCTTTCTTT
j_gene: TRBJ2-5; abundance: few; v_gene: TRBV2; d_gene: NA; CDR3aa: CASRTDRIGETQYF; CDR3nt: TGTGCCAGCAGGACTGACAGGATCGGAGAGACCCAGTACTTC
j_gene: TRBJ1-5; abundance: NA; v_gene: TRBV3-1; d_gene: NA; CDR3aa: CASSPSTENQPQHF; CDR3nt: TGTGCCAGCAGCCCATCGACAGAGAATCAGCCCCAGCATTTT
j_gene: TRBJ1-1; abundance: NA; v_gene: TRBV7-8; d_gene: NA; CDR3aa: CASSLYRGEGMNTEAFF; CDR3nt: TGTGCCAGCAGCTTATATCGGGGAGAAGGGATGAACACTGAAGCTTTCTTT
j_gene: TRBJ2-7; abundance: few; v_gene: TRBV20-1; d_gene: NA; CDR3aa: CSVDGLLPYEQYF; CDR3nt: TGCAGTGTGGACGGTCTTCTTCCCTACGAGCAGTACTTC
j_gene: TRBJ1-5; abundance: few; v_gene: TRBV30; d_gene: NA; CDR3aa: CAWSVSGYRPQHF; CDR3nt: TGTGCCTGGAGTGTTTCAGGCTATAGGCCCCAGCATTTT
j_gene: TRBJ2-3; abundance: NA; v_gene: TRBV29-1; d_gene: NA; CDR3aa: CSVDYGRLDTQYF; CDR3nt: TGCAGCGTTGACTACGGCCGGTTGGATACGCAGTATTTT
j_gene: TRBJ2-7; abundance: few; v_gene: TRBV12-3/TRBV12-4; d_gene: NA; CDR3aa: CASSHTYEQYF; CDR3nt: TGTGCCAGCAGCCATACCTACGAGCAGTACTTC
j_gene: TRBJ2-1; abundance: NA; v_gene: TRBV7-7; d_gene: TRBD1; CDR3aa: CASSQTGMGNEQFF; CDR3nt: TGTGCCAGCAGCCAGACAGGGATGGGCAATGAGCAGTTCTTC
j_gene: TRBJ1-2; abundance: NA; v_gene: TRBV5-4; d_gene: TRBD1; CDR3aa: CASSRVETGVYGYTF; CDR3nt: TGTGCCAGCAGCCGGGTCGAGACAGGGGTCTATGGCTACACCTTC
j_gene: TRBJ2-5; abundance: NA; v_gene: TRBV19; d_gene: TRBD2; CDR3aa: CASSARGLAEDLETQYF; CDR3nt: TGTGCCAGTAGTGCCCGAGGACTAGCGGAGGATCTGGAGACCCAGTACTTC
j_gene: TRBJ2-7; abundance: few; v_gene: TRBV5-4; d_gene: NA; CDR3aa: CASSLDRGRYEQYF; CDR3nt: TGTGCCAGCAGCTTGGACAGAGGACGCTACGAGCAGTACTTC
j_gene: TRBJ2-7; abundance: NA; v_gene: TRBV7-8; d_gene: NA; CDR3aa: CASSLDPQGTYEQYF; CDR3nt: TGTGCCAGCAGCTTAGACCCTCAGGGTACCTACGAGCAGTACTTC
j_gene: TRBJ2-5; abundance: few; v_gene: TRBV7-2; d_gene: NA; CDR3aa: CASSPQARIQYF; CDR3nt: TGTGCCAGCAGCCCCCAAGCTAGGATCCAGTACTTC